This T cell receptor (beta chain) was recovered during a study of T cell repertoires in cytomegalovirus infection. One entry per CDR3 protein, called by TCRdb with MiXCR from the reads. The sample shows around 130,000 distinct CDR3 sequences, approximately 24% of them seen only once. The CDR3 contains 15 residues. The germline V and J ends were trimmed by 5 bases and 4 bases, with 15 bases remaining between them. Looked up from germline, CDR1 is SGHTA and CDR2 is FQGNSA. This clonotype occurred many times. The antigen is not known. Sequenced sample: PBMCs, sequenced either directly or after in vitro stimulation (not recorded which). The clonotype originates from a human donor in good health (CMV status not recorded). Some clones in this sample may be carry-over from other donors' samples. J is TRBJ1-5 and V is TRBV7-2; D not certain. The CDR3 reads CASSKMLGSNQPQHF. The CDR3 coding sequence is TGTGCCAGCAGCAAAATGCTAGGGTCTAATCAGCCCCAGCATTTT.